A selection of T cell receptor beta chains follows, all from one sample in a study of blood T cell repertoires in COVID-19. Some clones are missing from TCRdb's copy, which holds only in-frame ones; the method was immunoSEQ multiplex PCR. This table holds around 180,000 clones, roughly 90% found once. The source material was peripheral blood. The receptors here all came from a man aged 55-75 years with acute or convalescent COVID-19. The CDR3 runs from the conserved cysteine through the conserved F or W. Clone size is given for some rows only: seen once, a few or many times, or a class if the clone is expanded.

clone size,J gene,V gene,CDR3 protein
NA,TRBJ1-1,TRBV19,CASSIVKGARTEAFF
NA,TRBJ1-2,TRBV12-3/TRBV12-4,CASSRRINGYTF
NA,TRBJ2-2,TRBV14,CASSAGSFTGELFF
NA,TRBJ1-5,TRBV18,CASSPEVAGASNQPQHF
NA,TRBJ2-6,TRBV9,CASSADRTSGANVLTF
NA,TRBJ1-2,TRBV6-5,CASSRQGVSYGYTF
few,TRBJ2-5,TRBV2,CASSESSGGQETQYF
few,TRBJ1-6,TRBV18,CASSLRDRGSESPLHF
NA,TRBJ2-5,TRBV3-1/TRBV3-2,CASSPKGQRQETQYF
NA,TRBJ1-2,TRBV29-1,CSVEERTVNYGYTF
once,TRBJ1-1,TRBV6-5,CASSRGRDTEAFF
NA,TRBJ1-4,TRBV30,CAWRDSANEKLFF
few,TRBJ1-5,TRBV19,CASTGHLNQPQHF
NA,TRBJ1-5,TRBV6-6,CASSRGTGGPDSNQPQHF
NA,TRBJ1-1,TRBV28,CASSPRVIMNTEAFF
NA,TRBJ2-5,TRBV24-1,CATSLAGEETQYF
NA,TRBJ1-2,TRBV11-3,CASSLSDRVNYGYTF
NA,TRBJ2-2,TRBV5-1,CASSLLAGRNTGELFF
NA,TRBJ2-1,TRBV7-9,CASSVASGTSGGRNEQFF
many,TRBJ2-6,TRBV11-2,CASSLAGFGANVLTF
NA,TRBJ2-1,TRBV3-1/TRBV3-2,CASSLVGDEQFF
NA,TRBJ2-7,TRBV6-6,CASSWRGGASYEQYF